This T cell receptor (beta chain) came from a study of blood T cells in healthy people across ages. Study results and limitations: The unknown donor CMV status may have confounded expanded clonotype changes. Long-lived and aged donors differed, with more naive CD4+ cells and higher diversity in the long-lived.

Together with a sample-barcoded 5' primer, a J-beta primer mix was included in a second PCR lasting about 6 to 11 cycles. TCRdb processed the 5' RACE reads anew with MiXCR; each CDR3 protein has one entry. The sample has fewer than 700,000 distinct CDR3 sequences, roughly 43% seen once. Germline V gene sequence: CDR1 MNHEY, CDR2 SVGEGT. This CDR3 has 16 residues. With 4 bases removed from V and 8 bases from J, the gap between germline ends came to 21 bases. For every donor, a draw yielded roughly 10 milliliters of peripheral blood. Per sample, a minimum of 6 million PBMCs were isolated. In regard to this clonotype: Its antigen is unknown.

The chain carries TRBV6-2 or TRBV6-3 and TRBJ1-5, with D maybe TRBD1 (5 bases). The material sequenced was blood. The TCR was taken from an elderly man in good health. Here the CDR3 reads CASSLGADMGKKPQHF. CDR3 coding DNA: TGTGCCAGCAGTTTAGGCGCGGACATGGGAAAGAAGCCCCAGCATTTT.